The present TCR beta chain was sequenced within a study of T cell responses to AZD1222 COVID-19 vaccine. Study results and limitations: CD4 TCRs linked to vaccination spanned spike, dominating at 160-218 and 743-854. The sample set comprised mostly white British donors with more females, and clonal diversity was possibly underestimated. Only a handful of people who got AZD1222 tested seropositive at baseline.

V was shortened by 7 bases and J by 9 bases, with 16 bases between the two germline ends. Germline lookup yields CDR1 WSHSY and CDR2 SAAADI. The CDR3 loop spans 13 amino acids. Turning to this clone: Its target is not known.

Analysis merged second doses at about 4 or about 12 weeks. Assay: immunoSEQ multiplex PCR; the TCRdb copy retains only in-frame clones and omits some. This sample has 180,000 or so clones, with approximately 90% found just once. This specimen consisted of peripheral blood, obtained 28 days after the second AZD1222 dose. The origin of this receptor is an adult who received the AZD1222 COVID-19 vaccine. J is TRBJ2-1 and V is TRBV10-2, with a possible D match to TRBD1 (6 bases). This chain's CDR3 is CASIKQGMSEQFF. In DNA form, the CDR3 reads TGCGCCAGCATCAAACAGGGTATGAGTGAGCAGTTCTTC.